This TCR beta chain emerged from a study of siplizumab effects on memory and regulatory T cells. General study findings and limits: Naive T cells looked more diverse than memory cells and looked like major alloresponse contributors. The suppressive capacity of proliferating Tregs from siplizumab cultures remained unconfirmed. Sequences below about 10^-5 frequency were poorly captured, limiting mapping of alloreactive clones.

The study assayed 75,000 to 100,000 TCR templates per sample. Profiled with immunoSEQ multiplex PCR; TCRdb holds only in-frame clones, not every one. The sample records around 110,000 clones, around 94% being singletons. For this clone: No antigen is known for it.

Germline V gene data show CDR1 as WSHSY and CDR2 as SAAADI. V lost 7 bases, J lost 1 base, and 12 bases lay in between. CDR3 length equals 14 residues. This receptor was identified in a human donor in good health. The chain carries TRBV10-2 and TRBJ2-3; D perhaps matches TRBD2 (5 bases). What was sequenced was non-Treg CD4+ T cells sorted from blood. CDR3 region: CASTEVGRTDTQYF. DNA of the CDR3: TGCGCCAGCACGGAGGTGGGCCGCACAGATACGCAGTATTTT.